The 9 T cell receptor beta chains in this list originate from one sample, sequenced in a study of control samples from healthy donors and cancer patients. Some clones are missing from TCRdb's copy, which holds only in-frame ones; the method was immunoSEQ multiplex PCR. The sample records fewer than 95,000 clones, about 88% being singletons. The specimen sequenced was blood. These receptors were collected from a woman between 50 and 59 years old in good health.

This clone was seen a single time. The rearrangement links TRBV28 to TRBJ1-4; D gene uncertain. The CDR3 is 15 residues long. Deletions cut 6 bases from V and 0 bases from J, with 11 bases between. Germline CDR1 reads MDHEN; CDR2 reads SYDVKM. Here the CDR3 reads CASSDSPATNEKLFF. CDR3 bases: TGTGCCAGCAGCGACTCGCCAGCAACTAATGAAAAACTGTTTTTT.

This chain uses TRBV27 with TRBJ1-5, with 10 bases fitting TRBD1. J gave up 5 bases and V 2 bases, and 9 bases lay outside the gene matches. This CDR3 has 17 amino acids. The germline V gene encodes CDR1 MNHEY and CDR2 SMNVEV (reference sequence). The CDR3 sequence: CASSLRSGQGEHQPQHF. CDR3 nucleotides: TGTGCCAGCAGTTTACGCTCCGGACAGGGGGAACATCAGCCCCAGCATTTT.

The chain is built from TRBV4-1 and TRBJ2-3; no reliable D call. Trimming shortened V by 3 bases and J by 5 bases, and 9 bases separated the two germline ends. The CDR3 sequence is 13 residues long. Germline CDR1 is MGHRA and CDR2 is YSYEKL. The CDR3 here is CASSHPGEDTQYF. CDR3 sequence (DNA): TGCGCCAGCAGCCACCCTGGGGAAGATACGCAGTATTTT.

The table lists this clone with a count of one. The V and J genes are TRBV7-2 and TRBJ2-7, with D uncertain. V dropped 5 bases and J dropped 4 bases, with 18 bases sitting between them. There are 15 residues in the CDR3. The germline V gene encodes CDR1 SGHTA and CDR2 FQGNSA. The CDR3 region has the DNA TGTGCCAGCAGCCCAGACGGACGCAAGAGGTACGAGCAGTACTTC. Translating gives CASSPDGRKRYEQYF.

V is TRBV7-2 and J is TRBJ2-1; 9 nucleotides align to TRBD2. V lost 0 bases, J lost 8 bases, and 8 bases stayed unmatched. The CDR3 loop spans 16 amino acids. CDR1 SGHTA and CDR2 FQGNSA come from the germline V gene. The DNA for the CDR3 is TGTGCCAGCAGCTTAGCTTTCGCGGGGGGGCAGGATGAGCAGTTCTTC. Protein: CASSLAFAGGQDEQFF.

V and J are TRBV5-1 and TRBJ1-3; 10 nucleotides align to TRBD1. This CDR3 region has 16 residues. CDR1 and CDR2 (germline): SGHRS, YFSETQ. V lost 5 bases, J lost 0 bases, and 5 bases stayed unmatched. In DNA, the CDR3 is TGCGCCAGCAGTAGGGACAGGGGTTCCTCTGGAAACACCATATATTTT. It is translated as CASSRDRGSSGNTIYF.

This CDR3 is CASSLTGVTYEQYF. Here the CDR3 DNA reads TGTGCCAGCAGTTTGACAGGGGTAACCTACGAGCAGTACTTC. V and J are TRBV6-2 or TRBV6-3 and TRBJ2-7; 8 bases fit TRBD1. CDR3 length: 14 residues. V trimming: 4 bases; J trimming: 2 bases; junction bases outside the gene matches: 4. The germline CDR1 and CDR2 sequences are MNHEY and SVGEGT.

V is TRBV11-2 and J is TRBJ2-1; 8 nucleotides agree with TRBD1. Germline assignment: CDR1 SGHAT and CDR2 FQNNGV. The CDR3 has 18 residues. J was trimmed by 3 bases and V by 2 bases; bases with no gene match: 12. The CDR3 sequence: CASSLMPDRGGNYNEQFF. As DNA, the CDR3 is TGTGCCAGCAGCTTAATGCCCGACAGGGGCGGAAACTACAATGAGCAGTTCTTC.

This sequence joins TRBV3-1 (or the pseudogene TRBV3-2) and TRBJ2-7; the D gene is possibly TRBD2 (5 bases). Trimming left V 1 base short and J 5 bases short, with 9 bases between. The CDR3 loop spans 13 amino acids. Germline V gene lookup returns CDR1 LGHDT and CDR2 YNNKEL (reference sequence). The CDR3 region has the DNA TGTGCCAGCAGCCAAGCTAGCAGGCACGAGCAGTACTTC. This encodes CASSQASRHEQYF.